Listed here is a single T cell receptor (beta chain). Its recognized antigen is unknown. Per-nucleotide qualities are absent, and no much larger clonotype sits a single base away. The immunoSEQ Assay, a bias-controlled multiplex PCR, was used to amplify TCRbeta CDR3 regions from genomic DNA. As for how the authors treated the data: The number of nucleated cells in each sample was estimated from the amplification of reference gene primers within the assay. To quantify the absolute abundance of each unique TCRbeta CDR3 rearrangement, sequence reads were collapsed and filtered. For each sample, productive Simpson clonality was calculated by taking the square root of Simpson's diversity index across productive rearrangements. Not all clones reach the TCRdb copy of this immuneACCESS table, which keeps in-frame sequences only. Checked studies attribute under half of the gap to unresolved V genes and leave the rest unexplained. That table is the source of V, J and clone size, and D and trimming were worked out from the DNA. The sample data list more than 150,000 clones, and about nine tenths of these were observed just once. In total, the top ten clones hold 2% to 2.5% of the sample.

V and J are trimmed by 4 bases and 2 bases, and the gene matches miss 10 bases of the junction. The germline V gene gives CDR1 as SGHTA and CDR2 as FQGNSA. CDR3 length: 17 amino acids, cysteine to phenylalanine. Only the CDR3 DNA is retained, 51 bases long and in frame from the first base. The sample is drawn from a study of blood T cell repertoires in COVID-19 (dated by TCRdb to about 2020). Study-wide context: Samples from collaborators originated in the United States, Italy and Spain and spanned both the acute and convalescent phases of COVID-19. The prospective study material was composed of cDNA or gDNA derived from T cells, B-cell-depleted T cells, or PBMCs. Deeply sampled blood TCRbeta repertoires from subjects exposed to, actively infected with, or recovered from COVID-19 were included in the dataset. The repertoires were released in a freely available public database meant as a resource for research on the immune response to SARS-CoV-2. The samples were drawn from the first 160 participants of the ongoing ImmuneRACE study and from 1,254 subjects provided by 6 global collaborators. Nearly every sample came with metadata listing a de-identified subject ID, COVID-19 status, age in years and sex. HLA class I and class II types, where available, came from metadata supplied by the sample provider rather than from assay-based typing. Overall results and qualifications from the work: The quantity of clinical and demographic metadata differed by source and by participant and was supplied without curation.

In the prospective study, participants were about 18 to 95 years old, resided in under 30 geographic areas of the United States, and were enrolled through a virtual design. In the prospective study, cohorts were assigned on the basis of participant-reported clinical history obtained from a screening survey and a study questionnaire. For ImmuneRACE Cohort 3, a participant was defined as recovered based on two consecutive negative NP/OP PCR tests, clearance by a healthcare professional, or resolution of symptoms. In the prospective study, whole blood, serum and a nasopharyngeal or oropharyngeal swab were collected from each participant by mobile phlebotomists. Over a roughly two-month period, participants in the prospective study had the option of providing additional blood draws and questionnaires. Before DNA extraction, blood samples from the prospective study were shipped at room temperature or frozen.

The source material was PBMCs or T cells enriched from blood (not recorded which). Recombination joined TRBV7-2 with TRBJ1-3, and TRBD1 aligns with 8 junction nucleotides. This receptor was taken from a woman in her 30s who had recovered from COVID-19. The DNA sequence is TGTGCCAGCAGCTCCGGGACAGGTCCTACCCCTGGAAACACCATATATTTT. This yields the protein CASSSGTGPTPGNTIYF.